Given below is one TCR beta chain in context. The record originates from a study of cytomegalovirus exposure and HLA in healthy donors. The PCR contained 60 Vbeta and 13 Jbeta primers. Repertoires were generated with immunoSEQ multiplex PCR, while TCRdb's copy carries only in-frame clones and drops some. The table includes approximately 150,000 clones, around three quarters detected once. CDR1 is LGHNA and CDR2 is YSLEER in the germline V gene. V was clipped by 3 bases and J by 6 bases, with 12 bases between them. The CDR3 loop spans 14 amino acids. This TCR was sampled from a male donor in good health and CMV-seronegative. Sequencing was done on a sample of PBMCs. The V and J genes are TRBV4-3 and TRBJ2-1; TRBD1 might be the D (6 bases). The CDR3 region has the DNA TGCGCCAGCAGCCACGGGCTAGGGGGCAATGAGCAGTTCTTC. It translates to CASSHGLGGNEQFF.